The 22 T cell receptor beta chains listed next were all sequenced from one sample in a study of response to subunit inactivated influenza vaccine listed by TCRdb under 2018. The protocol used for the library was RT-PCR. Sequenced using an Illumina HiSeq 2500. TCRdb took the public reads, trimmed them with fastp at Q25, ran MiXCR for clone calling and kept in-frame beta chains. Rows matching on CDR3 protein sequence are summarized as one entry with the most common DNA and genes. This sample has almost 250,000 distinct CDR3 sequences in its table, and less than 15% of those were observed once. Together, the top ten hold less than 8.5% of the sample. The sample here was non-naive T cells sorted from PBMCs, taken less than 15 days before vaccination. According to the study, the label for this sample's cell subset or site signals: memory T cell fraction. These receptors were taken from a man aged 45 to 65 who received an inactivated influenza vaccine. Donor details come from another sample of the same person, matched by shared clones.

The rearrangement uses TRBV2 and TRBJ2-7, with TRBD2 matching 7 bases. In germline, CDR1 is SNHLY, CDR2 FYNNEI. Losses at the gene ends were 4 bases for V and 0 bases for J; bases not matched to a gene: 3. The CDR3 loop spans 14 amino acids. As DNA, the CDR3 is TGTGCCAGCAGTGGGGAGGGCAGCTCCTACGAGCAGTACTTC. Residues: CASSGEGSSYEQYF.

This clonotype was observed at least ten times. The CDR3 is CASSRGTSGNTGELFF. As DNA, the CDR3 is TGTGCCAGCAGCCGAGGGACTAGCGGGAACACCGGGGAGCTGTTTTTT. The chain links TRBV7-7 to TRBJ2-2, with TRBD2 matching over 11 bases. The CDR3 totals 16 residues. Looked up from germline, CDR1 is SSHAT and CDR2 is FNYEAQ (reference sequence). The trim removed 5 bases at V and 1 base at J, leaving 3 bases unmatched.

The DNA of the CDR3 is TGTGCCATCAGGGATTCCACAGGGGACAATGAGCAGTTCTTC. Encoded protein: CAIRDSTGDNEQFF. This sequence joins TRBV10-3 and TRBJ2-1; 7 bases are a match to TRBD1. Germline trimming cut 6 bases from V and 5 bases from J; bases unmatched to any gene: 7. Germline loops: CDR1 ENHRY, CDR2 SYGVKD. The CDR3 has 14 amino acids.

The V gene is TRBV28, the J gene TRBJ2-3; no clear D gene. CDR3 length equals 16 residues. V was cut by 4 bases and J by 1 base, with 15 bases left in between. Germline-derived CDR1 and CDR2 are MDHEN and SYDVKM. The CDR3 loop is CASSSPGSVGTDTQYF. The DNA of the CDR3 is TGTGCCAGCAGTTCCCCAGGTTCGGTGGGCACAGATACGCAGTATTTT.

J is TRBJ2-5 and V is TRBV15; perhaps TRBD1 as D (5 bases). The CDR3 has 16 residues. CDR1 is LNHNV, CDR2 YYDKDF, per germline (reference sequence). V shed 5 bases and J shed 4 bases, with 20 bases lying between them. The CDR3 DNA follows: TGTGCCACCAGCGATAGGACAAGGGGTTTTATAGAGACCCAGTACTTC. Translated: CATSDRTRGFIETQYF.

The V gene is TRBV7-9, the J gene TRBJ2-2; 9 bases line up with TRBD1. V lost 5 bases and J lost 6; bases outside the gene matches: 10. Germline CDR1 and CDR2: SEHNR and FQNEAQ (reference sequence). This CDR3 is built from 16 residues. CDR3 sequence: CASSLPPQGASGELFF. In nucleotides, the CDR3 is TGTGCCAGCAGCCTACCGCCACAGGGGGCTTCCGGGGAGCTGTTTTTT.

At least ten counts were recorded for this clonotype. The V gene is TRBV7-9, the J gene TRBJ1-5, with D perhaps TRBD1 (6 bases). The V and J ends lost 3 bases and 5 bases respectively, with 8 bases between them. CDR1 SEHNR and CDR2 FQNEAQ come from the germline V gene (reference sequence). This CDR3 spans 13 amino acids. The CDR3 DNA sequence: TGTGCCAGCAGCTTCGCAGGGGATCAGCCCCAGCATTTT. The encoded protein is CASSFAGDQPQHF. The full variable domain, rest sourced from reference TRBV7-9 and TRBJ1-5, is DTGVSQNPRHKITKRGQNVTFRCDPISEHNRLYWYRQTLGQGPEFLTYFQNEAQLEKSRLLSDRFSAERPKGSFSTLEIQRTEQGDSAMYLCASSFAGDQPQHFGDGTRLSIL.

This clonotype turned up a few times. The genes are TRBV29-1 and TRBJ2-4; D may be TRBD1 or TRBD2 (5 bases each). The V and J ends lost 6 bases and 3 bases respectively, with 18 bases between them. Germline V gene sequence: CDR1 SQVTM, CDR2 ANQGSEA. CDR3 length: 15 residues. For the CDR3, the DNA is TGCAGCGTGCAAGGGACGCCGAGAGACAAAAACATTCAGTACTTC. It is translated as CSVQGTPRDKNIQYF.

This clonotype was detected a few times. The chain has TRBV4-1 and TRBJ1-4, with 7 bases matching TRBD1. V lost 0 bases, J lost 6 bases, and 10 bases stayed unmatched. Per germline, CDR1 MGHRA and CDR2 YSYEKL. The CDR3 runs to 17 residues. CDR3 coding DNA: TGCGCCAGCAGCCAAGATCAGGGGGTGACTGGGTATGAAAAACTGTTTTTT. Translating it yields CASSQDQGVTGYEKLFF.

This clonotype was recorded a few times. CDR3 sequence: CSVPGQGSYNEQFF. The CDR3 DNA reads TGCAGTGTCCCTGGACAGGGGTCCTACAATGAGCAGTTCTTC. The chain has TRBV20-1 and TRBJ2-1, with 9 bases aligning to TRBD1. This CDR3 is 14 amino acids long. From germline, CDR1 is DFQATT and CDR2 SNEGSKA (reference sequence). Unmatched junction bases numbered 5, after V lost 7 bases and J lost 1 base.

The chain links TRBV7-2 to TRBJ2-1; TRBD1 matches 9 bases. The germline CDR1 and CDR2 sequences are SGHTA and FQGNSA. V lost 1 base, J lost 6 bases, and 10 bases stayed unmatched. The CDR3 has 17 amino acids. CDR3 DNA sequence: TGTGCCAGCAGCTTAGGGACAGGGGTACTGCCCCTCAATGAGCAGTTCTTC. Its translation: CASSLGTGVLPLNEQFF.

The chain couples TRBV6-5 to TRBJ2-1; possibly TRBD2 for D (5 bases). CDR1 is MNHEY and CDR2 is SVGAGI in the germline V gene. The CDR3 consists of 12 residues. V dropped 0 bases and J dropped 12 bases, with 9 bases sitting between them. The CDR3 reads CASSYSAGLQFF. The CDR3 region has the DNA TGTGCCAGCAGTTACTCGGCGGGCCTGCAGTTCTTC.

This clonotype occurred a few times. The chain joins TRBV2 to TRBJ2-5; D perhaps matches TRBD1 (5 bases). Per the germline V gene, CDR1 is SNHLY and CDR2 is FYNNEI. V lost 8 bases to trimming and J lost 0 bases, with 13 bases between them. This CDR3 has 14 residues. CDR3 region: CASHAQGNQETQYF. The CDR3, as DNA: TGTGCCAGCCACGCCCAGGGAAACCAAGAGACCCAGTACTTC.

The chain is built from TRBV4-3 and TRBJ2-7; TRBD1 matches at 8 bases. Trimming took 1 base from V and 7 from J; bases not matched to a gene: 6. Germline V gene lookup returns CDR1 LGHNA and CDR2 YSLEER. This CDR3 comprises 14 residues. The CDR3 loop reads CASSQGTGTGEQYF. In nucleotides, the CDR3 is TGCGCCAGCAGCCAAGGGACAGGGACGGGGGAGCAGTACTTC.

The CDR3 protein is CASSQGWTGLAKNIQYF. The CDR3 nucleotides read TGTGCCAGCAGCCAGGGTTGGACAGGGTTAGCCAAAAACATTCAGTACTTC. V usage is TRBV4-2 and J usage is TRBJ2-4, with TRBD1 matching 8 bases. V lost 3 bases, J lost 0 bases, and 7 bases stayed unmatched. CDR3 length: 17 residues. The germline gives CDR1 LGHNA, CDR2 YNFKEQ.

This clonotype occurred a few times. This chain links TRBV20-1 with TRBJ2-2, with TRBD1 identical over 7 bases. V gave up 6 bases and J gave up 1 base; unmatched junction bases: 8. CDR3 length equals 15 residues. Germline V gene data show CDR1 as DFQATT and CDR2 as SNEGSKA (reference sequence). The CDR3 spells CSAGQLTWNTGELFF. CDR3 nucleotides: TGCAGTGCGGGACAGCTTACCTGGAACACCGGGGAGCTGTTTTTT.

This chain links TRBV5-1 with TRBJ2-3, with unresolved D. The CDR3 loop spans 14 amino acids. The V end lost 2 bases, the J end lost 1 base, and 8 bases lay between the germline ends. In germline, CDR1 is SGHRS, CDR2 YFSETQ. The DNA for the CDR3 is TGCGCCAGCAGCTTATTACAGCGCACAGATACGCAGTATTTT. Translated: CASSLLQRTDTQYF. The complete variable domain, with remaining parts taken from reference TRBV5-1 and TRBJ2-3, reads KAGVTQTPRYLIKTRGQQVTLSCSPISGHRSVSWYQQTPGQGLQFLFEYFSETQRNKGNFPGRFSGRQFSNSRSEMNVSTLELGDSALYLCASSLLQRTDTQYFGPGTRLTVL.

This clonotype showed up many times. V and J are TRBV12-3 or TRBV12-4 and TRBJ1-4; 7 positions match TRBD1. V dropped 3 bases and J dropped 2; count of bases not matched to a gene: 3. The CDR3 has 15 amino acids. The CDR3 region has the DNA TGTGCCAGCAGTTTCCCGACAGGGACTAATGAAAAACTGTTTTTT. This codes for CASSFPTGTNEKLFF.

This clonotype has at least ten counts. This rearrangement joins TRBV6-2 or TRBV6-3 to TRBJ2-7, with 8 bases lining up with TRBD2. The junction had 10 bases not matched to a gene; V was cut back by 6 bases and J by 6 bases. Germline V gene lookup returns CDR1 MNHEY and CDR2 SVGEGT. This CDR3 is built from 14 residues. Written as DNA, the CDR3 is TGTGCCAGCAGGACCGGGACTAGTCTATTCGAGCAGTACTTC. Encoded protein: CASRTGTSLFEQYF.

This clonotype was seen ten or more times. V is TRBV9 and J is TRBJ2-2; the match to TRBD1 covers 7 bases. This CDR3 spans 15 amino acids. V was pared by 4 bases and J by 1 base, with 4 bases of the junction left unmatched. Germline V gives CDR1 SGDLS, CDR2 YYNGEE. The CDR3 spells CASSPRTGNTGELFF. The CDR3 DNA is TGTGCCAGCAGCCCCCGGACAGGGAACACCGGGGAGCTGTTTTTT.

This clonotype was seen at least ten times. V is TRBV6-6 and J is TRBJ2-5; no reliable D call. CDR1 is MNHNY and CDR2 is SVGAGI in the germline V gene (reference sequence). Between the trimmed V and J ends, which lost 4 bases and 7 bases, there was a span of 13 bases. The CDR3 is 13 residues long. CDR3 nucleotide sequence: TGTGCCAGCAGTTCGGCTGGATTCGGGACCCAGTACTTC. As protein: CASSSAGFGTQYF.

This clonotype was recorded a few times. The rearrangement joins TRBV6-1 to TRBJ2-2; TRBD2 might be the D (5 bases). The CDR3 totals 13 residues. Germline CDR1 and CDR2: MNHNS and SASEGT. The V and J ends lost 6 bases and 2 bases respectively, with 7 bases between them. CDR3 DNA: TGTGCCAGCAGGGAGGCAAACACCGGGGAGCTGTTTTTT. The encoded protein is CASREANTGELFF.